This entry lists 27 T cell receptor beta chains sequenced from one sample in a study of cytomegalovirus exposure and HLA in healthy donors. PCR involved 60 Vbeta and 13 Jbeta primers. TCRdb's copy holds only in-frame clones and misses some; the assay was immunoSEQ multiplex PCR. The table records some 200,000 clones, approximately 78% of them present only once. Source material: PBMCs. These receptors came from a woman aged 18-30 years in good health and CMV-seronegative.

This clone has a handful of counts. The V call is TRBV6-1, the J call TRBJ1-5, with 10 bases identical to TRBD1. CDR3 length equals 15 residues. The trim removed 3 bases at V and 4 bases at J, leaving 3 bases unmatched. From germline, CDR1 is MNHNS and CDR2 SASEGT. CDR3 sequence: CASSDGQGGNQPQHF. The CDR3 DNA reads as TGTGCCAGCAGTGACGGACAGGGGGGAAATCAGCCCCAGCATTTT.

This clone was counted once. The V gene is TRBV2, the J gene TRBJ2-2; 7 bases match TRBD1. CDR1 and CDR2 (germline): SNHLY, FYNNEI. The CDR3 extends over 13 amino acids. Trimming removed 4 bases from V and 7 bases from J; junction bases left unmatched: 3. The CDR3 DNA is TGTGCCAGCAGTGGGCAGGGGGACGGGGAGCTGTTTTTT. Protein: CASSGQGDGELFF.

V is TRBV7-9 and J is TRBJ1-6; 10 positions match TRBD1. The CDR3 spans 14 residues. Germline V gene sequence: CDR1 SEHNR, CDR2 FQNEAQ (reference sequence). With 4 bases clipped from V and 10 bases from J, the junction kept 4 bases outside the gene matches. Here the CDR3 DNA reads TGTGCCAGCAGCTACGGACAGGGGGACTCACCCCTCCACTTT. Protein: CASSYGQGDSPLHF.

The CDR3 nucleotides are TGTGCCAGCAGCCGACAGGAAACCGGGGAGCTGTTTTTT. This sequence encodes CASSRQETGELFF. This sequence joins TRBV7-7 and TRBJ2-2; possibly TRBD1 for D (6 bases). Germline-derived CDR1 and CDR2 are SSHAT and FNYEAQ (reference sequence). V was cut by 5 bases and J by 5 bases, with 9 bases left in between. This CDR3 is built from 13 residues.

The chain carries TRBV4-1 and TRBJ2-3, with 7 bases fitting TRBD2. Germline CDR1 MGHRA, CDR2 YSYEKL. This CDR3 has 16 residues. V lost 4 bases, J lost 4 bases, and 11 bases stayed unmatched. The CDR3 coding sequence is TGCGCCAGCAGCCCGGGTGAGCGGGGAGGCGCAGATACGCAGTATTTT. Amino acids: CASSPGERGGADTQYF.

The chain has TRBV2 and TRBJ1-1; no definite D call. Germline V gene data show CDR1 as SNHLY and CDR2 as FYNNEI. This CDR3 contains 14 residues. Trimming left V 6 bases short and J 0 bases short, with 11 bases between. The CDR3, as DNA: TGTGCCAGCAGGGCAGGATTCCTGAACACTGAAGCTTTCTTT. This encodes CASRAGFLNTEAFF.

The chain uses TRBV9 and TRBJ1-3; D unclear. V lost 2 bases and J 4 bases, leaving 19 bases between the germline ends. CDR1 is SGDLS, CDR2 YYNGEE, per germline. The CDR3 runs to 17 residues. CDR3 sequence reads: CASSVQSSQAGGNTIYF. The CDR3 bases are TGTGCCAGCAGCGTCCAAAGCTCTCAAGCGGGAGGAAACACCATATATTTT. Filled out from reference TRBV9 and TRBJ1-3, the complete variable domain reads DSGVTQTPKHLITATGQRVTLRCSPRSGDLSVYWYQQSLDQGLQFLIQYYNGEERAKGNILERFSAQQFPDLHSELNLSSLELGDSALYFCASSVQSSQAGGNTIYFGEGSWLTVV.

This clone was found a few times. V is TRBV6-5 and J is TRBJ2-7, with D perhaps matching TRBD2 (7 bases). Trimming shortened V by 2 bases and J by 2 bases, and 10 bases separated the two germline ends. The CDR3 extends over 14 amino acids. Germline V gene data show CDR1 as MNHEY and CDR2 as SVGAGI. CDR3 region: CASSYQGTTYEQYF. CDR3 sequence (DNA): TGTGCCAGCAGTTACCAGGGGACTACCTACGAGCAGTACTTC.

V and J are TRBV6-4 and TRBJ2-1; TRBD2 matches 9 bases. J was trimmed by 16 bases and V by 0 bases; bases with no gene match: 10. Germline values: CDR1 MRHNA, CDR2 SNTAGT. There are 14 residues in the CDR3. CDR3 in amino acids: CASSDSPRAGGTFF. The CDR3 nucleotides are TGTGCCAGCAGTGACTCCCCTAGGGCGGGAGGGACTTTCTTC.

The V gene is TRBV7-3, the J gene TRBJ2-7; TRBD2 aligns across 10 bases. Germline trimming cut 6 bases from V and 2 bases from J; bases unmatched to any gene: 7. Germline CDR1 reads SGHTA; CDR2 reads FQGTGA. The CDR3 length is 15 residues. CDR3 DNA sequence: TGTGCCAGCAGTTATCTAGCGGGAGCGCCCTACGAGCAGTACTTC. Residues: CASSYLAGAPYEQYF. Using reference TRBV7-3 and TRBJ2-7 for the parts outside the CDR3, the full variable domain is GAGVSQTPSNKVTEKGKYVELRCDPISGHTALYWYRQSLGQGPEFLIYFQGTGAADDSGLPNDRFFAVRPEGSVSTLKIQRTERGDSAVYLCASSYLAGAPYEQYFGPGTRLTVT.

The rearrangement links TRBV7-9 to TRBJ2-1; D call uncertain. The CDR3 is 12 residues long. The V and J ends lost 10 bases and 7 bases respectively, with 14 bases between them. From germline, CDR1 is SEHNR and CDR2 FQNEAQ (reference sequence). The CDR3 loop reads CATSPSANEQFF. As DNA, the CDR3 is TGTGCCACCTCCCCTAGTGCAAATGAGCAGTTCTTC.

The V and J genes are TRBV9 and TRBJ2-7, with TRBD1 matching over 8 bases. Germline-derived CDR1 and CDR2 are SGDLS and YYNGEE. The length of the CDR3 is 14 residues. After removal of 5 bases from V and 5 bases from J, the junction contained 9 bases not matched to a gene. CDR3 loop: CASSQTGAAHEQYF. DNA of the CDR3: TGTGCCAGCAGTCAGACAGGGGCGGCCCACGAGCAGTACTTC.

The chain couples TRBV28 to TRBJ2-2, with 8 bases matching TRBD1. With V trimmed by 6 bases and J by 10 bases, 4 bases remained unmatched. The CDR3 runs to 12 residues. The germline V gene has CDR1 MDHEN and CDR2 SYDVKM. The CDR3 protein is CASSLQGVELFF. The CDR3 coding sequence is TGTGCCAGCAGCCTACAGGGGGTGGAGCTGTTTTTT.

The chain has TRBV4-1 and TRBJ1-2; possibly TRBD1 for D (5 bases). The CDR3 is 12 residues long. The germline V gene encodes CDR1 MGHRA and CDR2 YSYEKL. The V end was cut by 8 bases, the J end by 8 bases, with 15 bases between. The DNA for the CDR3 is TGCGCCAGCGCGGGGACGGGTAGGGGCTACACCTTC. Amino acids: CASAGTGRGYTF.

The gene calls are TRBV25-1 and TRBJ1-1; TRBD1 matches 12 bases. The CDR3 has 15 residues. Germline trimming cut 4 bases from V and 3 bases from J; bases unmatched to any gene: 3. Germline CDR1 and CDR2: MGHDK and SYGVNS. The CDR3 coding sequence is TGTGCCAGCAGTGGGGACAGGGGGCGGGACACTGAAGCTTTCTTT. This encodes CASSGDRGRDTEAFF.

The J gene is TRBJ2-1, the V gene TRBV4-2; no definite D call. CDR1 and CDR2 from the germline V gene are LGHNA and YNFKEQ. The CDR3 is 13 amino acids. V was pared by 4 bases and J by 12 bases, with 16 bases between. The DNA of the CDR3 is TGTGCCAGCAGCCGGAATTCGATGGAGCGGCAGTTCTTC. Protein product: CASSRNSMERQFF.

V usage is TRBV19 and J usage is TRBJ1-1; possible D gene TRBD1, 5 bases. V was trimmed by 2 bases and J by 3 bases, leaving 16 bases between them. The CDR3 covers 16 residues. Germline assignment: CDR1 LNHDA and CDR2 SQIVND (reference sequence). The CDR3 bases are TGTGCCAGTAGTATAATTGGGGCAAGTGCTTACACTGAAGCTTTCTTT. Its translation is CASSIIGASAYTEAFF.

The chain joins TRBV27 to TRBJ2-1; D might be TRBD1 (5 bases). V was trimmed by 3 bases and J by 10 bases, leaving 13 bases between them. From germline, CDR1 is MNHEY and CDR2 SMNVEV (reference sequence). The CDR3 extends over 13 amino acids. The CDR3: CASSLTEPDEQFF. The CDR3, as DNA: TGTGCCAGCAGTTTGACAGAACCGGACGAGCAGTTCTTC.

This rearrangement joins TRBV7-5 to TRBJ2-1; the tabulated D call, TRBD2, remains unverified against the DNA. TRBV7-5 is classified as a pseudogene. CDR3 length equals 17 residues. CDR3 loop: CVRSPERTGGADNEQFF. The CDR3 DNA is TGTGTCAGAAGCCCCGAGAGGACCGGGGGGGCGGACAATGAGCAGTTCTTC.

The chain combines TRBV18 with TRBJ2-7; the match to TRBD1 covers 8 bases. Looked up from germline, CDR1 is KGHSH and CDR2 is LQKENI. V dropped 2 bases and J dropped 5; count of bases not matched to a gene: 5. The CDR3 runs 14 residues. CDR3 sequence: CASSPYDRGDEQYF. CDR3 nucleotide sequence: TGTGCCAGCTCACCATACGACAGGGGAGACGAGCAGTACTTC. The whole variable domain, filled in from reference TRBV18 and TRBJ2-7, reads NAGVMQNPRHLVRRRGQEARLRCSPMKGHSHVYWYRQLPEEGLKFMVYLQKENIIDESGMPKERFSAEFPKEGPSILRIQQVVRGDSAAYFCASSPYDRGDEQYFGPGTRLTVT.

Comments on this clone: At one boundary the junction diverges from the germline segment, which might be a read error. The chain employs TRBV7-9 and TRBJ1-4; possible D gene TRBD1, 6 bases. Germline CDR1 SEHNR, CDR2 FQNEAQ (reference sequence). The CDR3 is made up of 13 amino acids. CDR3 protein: CSSSKDSAEKLFF. The CDR3 DNA is TGTTCCAGCAGCAAGGACAGCGCTGAAAAACTGTTTTTT.

The chain is built from TRBV7-9 and TRBJ2-1; D unresolved. The CDR3 spans 12 residues. From germline, CDR1 is SEHNR and CDR2 FQNEAQ (reference sequence). V lost 2 bases and J 9 bases, leaving 8 bases between the germline ends. CDR3: CASSLSPSEQFF. CDR3 bases: TGTGCCAGCAGCTTATCCCCCAGTGAGCAGTTCTTC.

V gene TRBV28 combines with J gene TRBJ2-5; 8 nucleotides agree with TRBD1. The J call is in doubt because the DNA end fits TRBJ2-7 better. The CDR3 runs 15 residues. Germline V gives CDR1 MDHEN, CDR2 SYDVKM. For the CDR3, the DNA is TGTGCCAGCAGAGCCCACGGACAGGGCACCTACGAGCAGTACTTC. This encodes CASRAHGQGTYEQYF.

As DNA, the CDR3 is TGTGCCAGCAGGCCCCAGGGGGCTAGCAATCAGCCCCAGCATTTT. It yields the protein CASRPQGASNQPQHF. The V and J genes are TRBV6-5 and TRBJ1-5; TRBD1 agrees at 8 bases. The CDR3 length is 15 residues. With V trimmed by 6 bases and J by 0 bases, 4 bases remained unmatched. From germline, CDR1 is MNHEY and CDR2 SVGAGI.

With regard to this clone: Other DNA sequences of this sample code for an identical CDR3. The chain links TRBV10-1 to TRBJ2-7; tentative D call: TRBD2 (5 bases). Trimming took 3 bases from V and 5 from J, leaving 11 bases between them. Germline V CDR1 and CDR2: WNHNN, SYGVQD (reference sequence). This CDR3 has 13 amino acids. The CDR3 is CASSESGSHEQYF. DNA for the CDR3: TGCGCCAGCAGTGAATCGGGGTCCCACGAGCAGTACTTC.

The chain employs TRBV30 and TRBJ2-7; possibly TRBD2 for D (5 bases). CDR3 length: 12 amino acids. The V gene lost 4 bases and the J gene lost 2 bases, with 9 bases spanning the gap. Germline CDR1 reads GTSNPN; CDR2 reads SVGIG (reference sequence). CDR3 nucleotide sequence: TGTGCCTGGATGGAGGAAACCTACGAGCAGTACTTC. Translating it yields CAWMEETYEQYF.

This clone turned up a few times. The genes are TRBV6-1 and TRBJ2-2; D perhaps matches TRBD2 (5 bases). The CDR3 contains 14 residues. Germline V CDR1 and CDR2: MNHNS, SASEGT. Between the trimmed V and J ends, which lost 4 bases and 4 bases, there was a span of 10 bases. CDR3 sequence (DNA): TGTGCCAGCAGTGTAGAGGGTGGCACCGGGGAGCTGTTTTTT. Protein sequence: CASSVEGGTGELFF.